A selection of T cell receptor beta chains follows, all from one sample in a study of T-cell memory formation after mild COVID-19. TCRdb reprocessed the 5' RACE reads via MiXCR and lists one record per CDR3 protein. Counted here are approximately 340,000 distinct CDR3 sequences, less than 20% occurring once; the ten biggest clones make up around 24%. The source material was PBMCs or a T cell subset sorted from them (not recorded which). These receptors all come from a man between 18 and 29 years old who had mild COVID-19 (a few samples of this study predate the infection). Cell type and time point are not known. Each CDR3 is given with its conserved first and last residue. Each record gives: V gene, CDR3 length, clone size, J gene, D gene, CDR3 protein, CDR3 DNA. The D gene is left open where the match is weak. Rows give clone size only sometimes, using once, few, many, or a class for an expanded clone.

TRBV4-1	15	few	TRBJ2-4	.	CASSPRGASKNIQYF	TGCGCCAGCAGCCCAAGGGGGGCTTCCAAAAACATTCAGTACTTC
TRBV6-2/TRBV6-3	12	.	TRBJ2-1	.	CASKRDYNEQFF	TGTGCCAGCAAAAGGGACTACAATGAGCAGTTCTTC
TRBV4-1	16	few	TRBJ1-3	TRBD1	CASSQAQGARGNTIYF	TGCGCCAGCAGCCAAGCGCAGGGGGCGCGTGGAAACACCATATATTTT
TRBV12-3/TRBV12-4	14	many	TRBJ1-1	.	CASSLGGLNTEAFF	TGTGCCAGCAGCTTAGGAGGGCTCAACACTGAAGCTTTCTTT
TRBV7-2	16	.	TRBJ2-4	.	CASSLLPFGKKNIQYF	TGTGCCAGCAGCTTATTACCGTTCGGGAAAAAAAACATTCAGTACTTC
TRBV27	14	.	TRBJ2-1	.	CASREGVDGNEQFF	TGTGCCAGCAGAGAGGGGGTGGACGGAAATGAGCAGTTCTTC
TRBV3-1	14	few	TRBJ1-2	.	CASSQGPVNYGYTF	TGTGCCAGCAGCCAAGGACCGGTCAACTATGGCTACACCTTC
TRBV27	14	few	TRBJ1-1	.	CASSLRAGSTEAFF	TGTGCCAGCAGTTTAAGGGCAGGGAGCACTGAAGCTTTCTTT
TRBV2	16	.	TRBJ1-6	.	CASSGNGPADNSPLHF	TGTGCCAGCAGTGGAAATGGGCCAGCCGATAATTCACCCCTCCACTTT
TRBV10-3	14	few	TRBJ2-2	TRBD2	CAIRQGTSAGELFF	TGTGCCATCAGACAGGGGACTAGCGCCGGGGAGCTGTTTTTT
TRBV4-1	13	few	TRBJ2-3	TRBD1	CDSRQGNTDTQYF	TGCGACAGCCGACAGGGTAACACAGATACGCAGTATTTT
TRBV27	16	.	TRBJ1-2	.	CASSFVGMKSASGYTF	TGTGCCAGCAGTTTCGTGGGGATGAAGTCCGCTAGTGGCTACACCTTC
TRBV24-1	11	few	TRBJ2-1	.	CATSDSYEQFF	TGTGCCACCAGTGATAGCTATGAGCAGTTCTTC
TRBV5-1	15	few	TRBJ2-7	.	CASSLVRVKRYEQYF	TGCGCCAGCAGCTTGGTTCGGGTCAAGCGGTACGAGCAGTACTTC
TRBV7-2	13	.	TRBJ2-2	.	CASSLRFPGELFF	TGTGCCAGCAGCTTACGGTTCCCCGGGGAGCTGTTTTTT
TRBV6-2/TRBV6-3	14	few	TRBJ1-6	TRBD1	CASSLDRRSVTLHF	TGTGCCAGCAGCCTGGACAGGCGCTCGGTGACCCTCCACTTT
TRBV30	13	.	TRBJ1-5	.	CAWSYTRNQPQHF	TGTGCCTGGAGTTATACTAGGAATCAGCCCCAGCATTTT
TRBV20-1	15	few	TRBJ2-7	TRBD2	CSASSGGGVYHEQYF	TGCAGTGCTAGCTCGGGCGGGGGGGTGTACCACGAGCAGTACTTC
TRBV20-1	17	.	TRBJ2-3	TRBD2	CSARAPGRGGRTDTQYF	TGCAGTGCTAGAGCGCCCGGGAGGGGGGGAAGGACAGATACGCAGTATTTT
TRBV7-2	13	.	TRBJ2-7	.	CASSLAQRYEQYF	TGTGCCAGCAGCTTAGCACAGCGCTACGAGCAGTACTTC
TRBV20-1	13	.	TRBJ1-6	TRBD1	CSAPDRGNSPLHF	TGCAGTGCCCCCGACAGGGGGAATTCACCCCTCCACTTT
TRBV20-1	14	few	TRBJ2-7	.	CSASRTASSYEQYF	TGCAGTGCTTCCCGGACAGCAAGCTCCTACGAGCAGTACTTC
TRBV5-1	17	.	TRBJ2-2	.	CASSLRSPTERTGELFF	TGCGCCAGCAGCTTGAGGTCCCCCACAGAGCGCACCGGGGAGCTGTTTTTT
TRBV20-1	14	few	TRBJ1-6	.	CSATTSEWGSPLHF	TGCAGTGCTACGACCTCGGAGTGGGGCTCACCCCTCCACTTT